A selection of T cell receptor beta chains follows, all from one sample in a study of cytomegalovirus exposure and HLA in healthy donors. Only in-frame clones appear in the TCRdb table, and some are missing; sequencing was by immunoSEQ multiplex PCR. In the table there are approximately 100,000 clones, about two thirds of which are singletons. The specimen was PBMCs. These receptors were obtained from a woman in her seventies in good health and CMV-seropositive. CDR3s include the opening cysteine and the closing phenylalanine or tryptophan. The order of the fields is D gene, V gene, J gene, clone size, CDR3 protein, CDR3 DNA. A D gene is named only where the DNA matches it firmly. Clone size appears in some rows only: once, few, many, or a class for an expanded clone.

-	TRBV6-5	TRBJ1-2	-	CASMRATTNYGYTF	TGTGCCAGCATGCGGGCCACAACTAACTATGGCTACACCTTC
-	TRBV10-3	TRBJ2-1	-	CAITNEAGSGNEQFF	TGTGCCATCACGAATGAGGCGGGGTCGGGAAATGAGCAGTTCTTC
TRBD2	TRBV30	TRBJ2-1	-	CAWSESSGRYNEQFF	TGTGCCTGGAGTGAATCTAGCGGGAGGTACAATGAGCAGTTCTTC
-	TRBV10-3	TRBJ1-3	-	CAIRSVERMYF	TGTGCCATCAGGAGCGTTGAAAGAATGTATTTT
-	TRBV11-2	TRBJ1-4	-	CASSLESATNEKLFF	TGTGCCAGCAGCTTAGAATCGGCAACTAATGAAAAACTGTTTTTT
-	TRBV7-9	TRBJ1-1	-	CASSPQGTNTEAFF	TGTGCCAGCAGCCCACAGGGTACGAACACTGAAGCTTTCTTT
TRBD2	TRBV6-5	TRBJ2-7	few	CASSQTTSSGEYF	TGTGCCAGCAGTCAAACGACTAGCTCCGGGGAGTACTTC
TRBD1	TRBV7-9	TRBJ2-2	once	CASSTGQVGNTGELFF	TGTGCCAGCAGCACCGGACAGGTTGGGAACACCGGGGAGCTGTTTTTT
TRBD1	TRBV19	TRBJ2-7	-	CASRNGQGSYEQYF	TGTGCCAGTAGGAATGGACAGGGATCGTACGAGCAGTACTTC
-	TRBV6-5	TRBJ2-7	once	CASSYRDTNYEQYF	TGTGCCAGCAGTTACCGGGACACAAACTACGAGCAGTACTTC
TRBD1	TRBV7-6	TRBJ1-4	few	CASRIGTGLNEKLFF	TGTGCCAGCAGAATTGGGACAGGGCTCAATGAAAAACTGTTTTTT
-	TRBV6-5	TRBJ1-2	-	CASSYVGADYGYTF	TGTGCCAGCAGTTACGTAGGAGCAGACTATGGCTACACCTTC
TRBD1	TRBV7-9	TRBJ1-4	once	CASSPQGSGNEKLFF	TGTGCCAGCAGCCCACAGGGGTCTGGGAATGAAAAACTGTTTTTT
TRBD2	TRBV29-1	TRBJ2-3	-	CSVGLATDTQYF	TGCAGCGTTGGACTAGCAACAGATACGCAGTATTTT
TRBD1	TRBV29-1	TRBJ1-2	-	CSVRQGTYGYTF	TGCAGCGTTCGACAGGGGACCTATGGCTACACCTTC
-	TRBV7-9	TRBJ2-6	-	CASSLWGRLSGANVLTF	TGTGCCAGCAGCCTCTGGGGCAGGCTATCTGGGGCCAACGTCCTGACTTTC
-	TRBV10-2	TRBJ2-7	-	CASSEPAGALKYEQYF	TGCGCCAGCAGTGAACCCGCGGGGGCCCTAAAGTACGAGCAGTACTTC
TRBD1	TRBV6-6	TRBJ1-5	once	CASTRGLTGGNQPQHF	TGTGCCAGCACCAGAGGGCTTACAGGGGGAAATCAGCCCCAGCATTTT
-	TRBV7-6	TRBJ2-5	-	CASSLARGETQYF	TGTGCCAGCAGCTTAGCGCGTGGAGAGACCCAGTACTTC
-	TRBV7-2	TRBJ1-2	few	CASSEGGGPAYGYTF	TGTGCCAGCAGCGAGGGGGGAGGGCCGGCCTATGGCTACACCTTC
TRBD1	TRBV9	TRBJ1-2	-	CASSSGTGMVLGYTF	TGTGCCAGCAGCTCAGGGACAGGGATGGTCCTTGGCTACACCTTC
-	TRBV5-1	TRBJ1-3	-	CASSGSSGNTIYF	TGCGCCAGCAGCGGCAGCTCTGGAAACACCATATATTTT
-	TRBV2	TRBJ2-5	-	CASSEETARGSTQYF	TGTGCCAGCAGTGAAGAGACAGCGCGGGGTTCAACCCAGTACTTC
-	TRBV2	TRBJ1-1	-	CASSGTELSPRSTEAFF	TGTGCCAGCAGTGGGACAGAACTCAGCCCTAGGAGCACTGAAGCTTTCTTT
TRBD1	TRBV5-1	TRBJ2-1	-	CASSGTTGGSDEQFF	TGCGCCAGCAGCGGGACGACAGGGGGGTCCGATGAGCAGTTCTTC
-	TRBV15	TRBJ1-1	-	CATSREVQGRDTEAFF	TGTGCCACCAGCAGAGAGGTGCAGGGGAGGGACACTGAAGCTTTCTTT
TRBD1	TRBV18	TRBJ2-3	few	CASSPNSQGAGDTQYF	TGTGCCAGCTCACCAAACTCGCAGGGGGCAGGAGATACGCAGTATTTT
TRBD2	TRBV30	TRBJ2-1	-	CAWRTSGGWNEQFF	TGTGCCTGGAGGACTAGCGGGGGGTGGAATGAGCAGTTCTTC
TRBD2	TRBV7-6	TRBJ2-7	-	CASSADPGLAFGEQYF	TGTGCCAGCAGCGCGGACCCGGGACTAGCGTTTGGCGAGCAGTACTTC
-	TRBV6-5	TRBJ1-5	-	CASRSTGINQPQHF	TGTGCCAGCAGGTCCACAGGGATTAATCAGCCCCAGCATTTT
TRBD2	TRBV6-5	TRBJ2-2	once	CASKRGGNTGELFF	TGTGCCAGCAAACGGGGGGGTAACACCGGGGAGCTGTTTTTT
TRBD1	TRBV30	TRBJ1-3	-	CAWNAPTGGGHTIYF	TGTGCCTGGAATGCCCCTACAGGGGGGGGGCACACCATATATTTT
-	TRBV18	TRBJ1-1	-	CASSPPGGLVTEAFF	TGTGCCAGCTCACCACCAGGCGGCCTGGTCACTGAAGCTTTCTTT
TRBD1	TRBV11-2	TRBJ1-4	-	CASSFRQGAEKLFF	TGTGCCAGCAGCTTTAGACAGGGGGCGGAAAAACTGTTTTTT
TRBD1	TRBV6-4	TRBJ1-5	-	CASSGPGKFRGQHFNQPQHF	TGTGCCAGCAGCGGTCCTGGGAAGTTCCGGGGACAGCACTTCAATCAGCCCCAGCATTTT
TRBD2	TRBV7-2	TRBJ2-3	once	CASSLGGGRDTDTQYF	TGTGCCAGCAGCTTAGGCGGGGGGCGTGACACAGATACGCAGTATTTT
TRBD2	TRBV6-5	TRBJ2-7	-	CASSLGLAGVAEQYF	TGTGCCAGCAGTCTCGGACTAGCGGGGGTTGCCGAGCAGTACTTC
-	TRBV5-1	TRBJ2-3	-	CASSLGSGPDTQYF	TGCGCCAGCAGCTTGGGGTCTGGCCCAGATACGCAGTATTTT
-	TRBV10-1	TRBJ1-1	-	CASKQGDPGTEAFF	TGCGCCAGCAAACAGGGAGATCCGGGCACTGAAGCTTTCTTT
-	TRBV5-1	TRBJ2-1	-	CASIRGNEQFF	TGCGCCAGCATCAGGGGCAATGAGCAGTTCTTC
-	TRBV10-3	TRBJ1-1	-	CASLAGPTTEAFF	TGTGCCTCCCTCGCAGGCCCGACAACTGAAGCTTTCTTT
-	TRBV19	TRBJ1-2	few	CASISEEDYGYTF	TGTGCCAGTATTTCAGAGGAGGACTATGGCTACACCTTC